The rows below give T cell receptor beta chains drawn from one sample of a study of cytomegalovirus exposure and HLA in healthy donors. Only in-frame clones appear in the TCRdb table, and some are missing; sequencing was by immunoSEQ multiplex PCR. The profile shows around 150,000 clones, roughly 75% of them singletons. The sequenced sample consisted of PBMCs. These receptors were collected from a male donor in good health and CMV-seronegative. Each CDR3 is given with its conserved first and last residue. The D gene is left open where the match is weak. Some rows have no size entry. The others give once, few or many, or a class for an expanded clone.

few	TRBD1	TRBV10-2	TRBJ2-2	CASSERQGYTGELFF	TGCGCCAGCAGTGAAAGACAGGGCTACACCGGGGAGCTGTTTTTT
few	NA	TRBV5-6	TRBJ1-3	CASSSRDASSGNTIYF	TGTGCCAGCAGCTCCCGGGATGCGTCCTCTGGAAACACCATATATTTT
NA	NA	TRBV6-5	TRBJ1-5	CAVSGINQPQHF	TGTGCCGTGTCAGGGATCAATCAGCCCCAGCATTTT
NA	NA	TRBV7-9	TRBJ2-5	CASSLRGRETQYF	TGTGCCAGCAGCTTACGGGGGAGGGAGACCCAGTACTTC
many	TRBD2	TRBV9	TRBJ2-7	CASSVGVGLTYEQYF	TGTGCCAGCAGCGTAGGTGTGGGACTAACCTACGAGCAGTACTTC
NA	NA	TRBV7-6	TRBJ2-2	CASSNRVPGELFF	TGTGCCAGCAGCAACAGGGTCCCCGGGGAGCTGTTTTTT
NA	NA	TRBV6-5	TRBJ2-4	CASSPRGTKNIQYF	TGTGCCAGCAGCCCTAGGGGGACCAAAAACATTCAGTACTTC
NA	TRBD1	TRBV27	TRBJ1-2	CASSPSGTEPYGYPF	TGTGCCAGCTCACCTTCCGGGACAGAACCTTATGGCTACCCCTTC
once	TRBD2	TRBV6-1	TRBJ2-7	CASSELAGGLYEQYF	TGTGCCAGCAGTGAACTAGCGGGGGGTCTCTACGAGCAGTACTTC
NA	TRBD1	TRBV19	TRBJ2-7	CASSISSTGELYEQYF	TGTGCCAGTAGTATCTCTTCGACAGGGGAGCTCTACGAGCAGTACTTC